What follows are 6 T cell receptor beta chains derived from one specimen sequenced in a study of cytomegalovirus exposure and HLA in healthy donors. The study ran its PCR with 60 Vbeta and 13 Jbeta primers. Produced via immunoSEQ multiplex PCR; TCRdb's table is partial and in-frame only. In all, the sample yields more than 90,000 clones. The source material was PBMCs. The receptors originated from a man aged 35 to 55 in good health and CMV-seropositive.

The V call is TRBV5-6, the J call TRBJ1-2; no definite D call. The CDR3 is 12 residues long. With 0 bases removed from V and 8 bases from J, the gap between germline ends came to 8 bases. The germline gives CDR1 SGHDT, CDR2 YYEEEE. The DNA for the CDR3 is TGTGCCAGCAGCTTGGGTCCAGGCGGCTACACCTTC. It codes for CASSLGPGGYTF. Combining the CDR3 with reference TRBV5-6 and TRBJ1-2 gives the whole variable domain DAGVTQSPTHLIKTRGQQVTLRCSPKSGHDTVSWYQQALGQGPQFIFQYYEEEERQRGNFPDRFSGHQFPNYSSELNVNALLLGDSALYLCASSLGPGGYTFGSGTRLTVV.

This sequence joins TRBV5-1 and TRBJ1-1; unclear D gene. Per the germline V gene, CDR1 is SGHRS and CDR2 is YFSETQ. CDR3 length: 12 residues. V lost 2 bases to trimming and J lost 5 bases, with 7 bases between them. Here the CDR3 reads CASSFDNTEAFF. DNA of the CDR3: TGCGCCAGCAGCTTCGACAATACTGAAGCTTTCTTT.

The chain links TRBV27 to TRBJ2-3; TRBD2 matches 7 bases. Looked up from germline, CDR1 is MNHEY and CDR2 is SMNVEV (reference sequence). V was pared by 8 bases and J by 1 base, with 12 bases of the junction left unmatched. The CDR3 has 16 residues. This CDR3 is CASRPGGLAGTDTQYF. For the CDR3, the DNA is TGTGCCAGCCGCCCGGGGGGTTTAGCGGGCACAGATACGCAGTATTTT.

CDR3 protein: CASAVGSYNEQFF. As DNA, the CDR3 is TGTGCCAGCGCGGTTGGCTCCTACAATGAGCAGTTCTTC. This rearrangement joins TRBV7-3 to TRBJ2-1; no reliable D call. CDR3 length equals 13 residues. The germline gives CDR1 SGHTA, CDR2 FQGTGA. The V end was cut by 8 bases, the J end by 0 bases, with 8 bases between.

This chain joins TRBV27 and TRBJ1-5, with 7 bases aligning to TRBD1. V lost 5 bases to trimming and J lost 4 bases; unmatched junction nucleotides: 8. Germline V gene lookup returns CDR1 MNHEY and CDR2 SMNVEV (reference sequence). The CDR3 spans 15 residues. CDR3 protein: CASSPGTAYNQPQHF. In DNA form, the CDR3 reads TGTGCCAGCAGTCCCGGGACAGCTTATAATCAGCCCCAGCATTTT.

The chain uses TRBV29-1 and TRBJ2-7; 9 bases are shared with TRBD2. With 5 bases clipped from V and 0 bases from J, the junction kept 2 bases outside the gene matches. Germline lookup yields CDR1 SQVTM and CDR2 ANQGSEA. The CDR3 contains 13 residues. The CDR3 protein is CSVRTSASYEQYF. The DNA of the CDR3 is TGCAGCGTTAGGACTAGCGCCTCCTACGAGCAGTACTTC.